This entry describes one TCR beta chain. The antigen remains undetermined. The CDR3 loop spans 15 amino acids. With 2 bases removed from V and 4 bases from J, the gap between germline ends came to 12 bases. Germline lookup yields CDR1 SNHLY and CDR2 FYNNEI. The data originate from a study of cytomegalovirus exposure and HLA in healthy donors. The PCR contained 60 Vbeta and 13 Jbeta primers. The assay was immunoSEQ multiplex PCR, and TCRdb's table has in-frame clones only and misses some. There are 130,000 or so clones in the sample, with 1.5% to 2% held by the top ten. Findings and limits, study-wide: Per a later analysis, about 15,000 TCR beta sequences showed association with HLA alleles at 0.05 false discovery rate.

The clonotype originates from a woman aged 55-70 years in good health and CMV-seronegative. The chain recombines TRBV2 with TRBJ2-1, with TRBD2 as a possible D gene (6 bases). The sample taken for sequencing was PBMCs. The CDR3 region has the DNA TGTGCCAGCAGTGAACGTTGGGGGGAGTACAATGAGCAGTTCTTC. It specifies CASSERWGEYNEQFF. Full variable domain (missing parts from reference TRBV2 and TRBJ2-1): EPEVTQTPSHQVTQMGQEVILRCVPISNHLYFYWYRQILGQKVEFLVSFYNNEISEKSEIFDDQFSVERPDGSNFTLKIRSTKLEDSAMYFCASSERWGEYNEQFFGPGTRLTVL.